A selection of T cell receptor beta chains follows, all from one sample in a study of T cell responses to AZD1222 COVID-19 vaccine. Profiling relied on immunoSEQ multiplex PCR, and the TCRdb table lists in-frame clones only, not all of them. The sample records some 150,000 clones, 90% to 95% being singletons. Here the sequenced sample was peripheral blood, taken on day 0 of AZD1222 vaccination. The receptors were gathered from an adult in good health. Both conserved end residues are part of each CDR3. D genes are given only for firm matches. Part of the rows lack a size; the others show once, few, many or a class for expanded clones.

D gene: .; J gene: TRBJ1-2; CDR3 length: 12; V gene: TRBV4-1; clone size: .; CDR3 protein: CASSQGGSRYTF; CDR3 DNA: TGCGCCAGCAGCCAAGGTGGGAGCCGCTACACCTTC
D gene: .; J gene: TRBJ1-2; CDR3 length: 13; V gene: TRBV6-5; clone size: .; CDR3 protein: CASCCQRNYGYTF; CDR3 DNA: TGTGCCAGCTGCTGCCAGAGAAACTATGGCTACACCTTC
D gene: TRBD2; J gene: TRBJ2-3; CDR3 length: 14; V gene: TRBV5-1; clone size: .; CDR3 protein: CASSRTSGADTQYF; CDR3 DNA: TGCGCCAGCAGCAGGACTAGCGGGGCAGATACGCAGTATTTT
D gene: TRBD1; J gene: TRBJ1-5; CDR3 length: 16; V gene: TRBV19; clone size: .; CDR3 protein: CASTQWTGNSNQPQHF; CDR3 DNA: TGTGCCAGTACACAATGGACAGGGAATAGCAATCAGCCCCAGCATTTT
D gene: .; J gene: TRBJ1-6; CDR3 length: 13; V gene: TRBV7-3; clone size: .; CDR3 protein: CASSPRRDSPLHF; CDR3 DNA: TGTGCCAGCAGCCCCCGGCGGGATTCACCCCTCCACTTT
D gene: .; J gene: TRBJ1-1; CDR3 length: 12; V gene: TRBV7-9; clone size: .; CDR3 protein: CASSPIGTEAFF; CDR3 DNA: TGTGCCAGCAGCCCTATCGGGACAGAAGCTTTCTTT
D gene: .; J gene: TRBJ2-7; CDR3 length: 17; V gene: TRBV6-2/TRBV6-3; clone size: .; CDR3 protein: CASSYSATDGGAYEQYF; CDR3 DNA: TGTGCCAGCAGTTACTCTGCGACGGATGGAGGGGCCTACGAGCAGTACTTC
D gene: .; J gene: TRBJ1-3; CDR3 length: 16; V gene: TRBV7-2; clone size: .; CDR3 protein: CASSLTGSGSGNTIYF; CDR3 DNA: TGTGCCAGCAGCTTAACAGGGTCCGGTTCTGGAAACACCATATATTTT
D gene: .; J gene: TRBJ1-2; CDR3 length: 13; V gene: TRBV11-1; clone size: .; CDR3 protein: CASSSDRGYGYTF; CDR3 DNA: TGTGCCAGCAGCTCGGACAGAGGCTATGGCTACACCTTC
D gene: .; J gene: TRBJ1-5; CDR3 length: 13; V gene: TRBV28; clone size: .; CDR3 protein: CASSPAGGQPQHF; CDR3 DNA: TGTGCCAGCAGCCCCGCGGGGGGTCAGCCCCAGCATTTT
D gene: .; J gene: TRBJ2-5; CDR3 length: 16; V gene: TRBV4-2; clone size: .; CDR3 protein: CASSQAGSTGQETQYF; CDR3 DNA: TGTGCCAGCAGCCAAGCGGGGTCGACTGGCCAAGAGACCCAGTACTTC
D gene: .; J gene: TRBJ1-6; CDR3 length: 14; V gene: TRBV13; clone size: .; CDR3 protein: CASSPGRAHSPLHF; CDR3 DNA: TGTGCCAGCAGCCCAGGAAGGGCGCATTCACCCCTCCACTTT
D gene: .; J gene: TRBJ2-5; CDR3 length: 14; V gene: TRBV7-2; clone size: few; CDR3 protein: CASSLQRGGETQYF; CDR3 DNA: TGTGCCAGCAGCTTGCAGCGCGGAGGAGAGACCCAGTACTTC
D gene: TRBD1; J gene: TRBJ1-2; CDR3 length: 16; V gene: TRBV25-1; clone size: .; CDR3 protein: CASSDPNDREGYGYTF; CDR3 DNA: TGTGCCAGCAGTGATCCCAACGACAGGGAAGGATATGGCTACACCTTC
D gene: TRBD1; J gene: TRBJ2-2; CDR3 length: 15; V gene: TRBV9; clone size: .; CDR3 protein: CASSVGARGSGELFF; CDR3 DNA: TGTGCCAGCAGCGTAGGGGCCAGGGGGTCCGGGGAGCTGTTTTTT
D gene: TRBD1; J gene: TRBJ2-1; CDR3 length: 15; V gene: TRBV5-6; clone size: once; CDR3 protein: CASSRRDRVYNEQFF; CDR3 DNA: TGTGCCAGCAGCCGCCGGGACAGGGTCTACAATGAGCAGTTCTTC
D gene: TRBD2; J gene: TRBJ2-3; CDR3 length: 16; V gene: TRBV5-4; clone size: .; CDR3 protein: CASSLGGVTGRDTQYF; CDR3 DNA: TGTGCCAGCAGCTTGGGGGGGGTGACCGGGAGGGATACGCAGTATTTT
D gene: .; J gene: TRBJ1-4; CDR3 length: 12; V gene: TRBV30; clone size: .; CDR3 protein: CAWSVFQEKLFF; CDR3 DNA: TGTGCCTGGAGTGTATTTCAGGAAAAACTGTTTTTT
D gene: .; J gene: TRBJ1-6; CDR3 length: 15; V gene: TRBV9; clone size: .; CDR3 protein: CASSGGHYSDSPLHF; CDR3 DNA: TGTGCCAGCAGCGGAGGACATTACTCCGATTCACCCCTCCACTTT
D gene: .; J gene: TRBJ1-1; CDR3 length: 14; V gene: TRBV7-2; clone size: .; CDR3 protein: CASSLGGAYTEAFF; CDR3 DNA: TGTGCCAGCAGCCTTGGGGGGGCGTACACTGAAGCTTTCTTT
D gene: .; J gene: TRBJ2-1; CDR3 length: 17; V gene: TRBV27; clone size: .; CDR3 protein: CASSVGRYNTFYNEQFF; CDR3 DNA: TGTGCCAGCAGCGTTGGCCGGTACAATACCTTCTACAATGAGCAGTTCTTC
D gene: .; J gene: TRBJ1-2; CDR3 length: 13; V gene: TRBV11-2; clone size: .; CDR3 protein: CASSGRGIYGYTF; CDR3 DNA: TGTGCCAGCAGCGGCCGGGGCATTTATGGCTACACCTTC